The 11 T cell receptor beta chains below all came from one sample that was sequenced in a study of blood T cell repertoires in COVID-19. Using immunoSEQ multiplex PCR, the repertoire was profiled, and TCRdb retains in-frame clones only, with some absent. Of some 130,000 clones listed, roughly 89% were seen once; the top ten hold more than 15%. The sequencing input was peripheral blood. The receptors here all came from a man aged 45-60 years with active or convalescent COVID-19.

The chain employs TRBV2 and TRBJ1-4, with D possibly being TRBD1 (6 bases). CDR3 length equals 15 residues. The germline V gene encodes CDR1 SNHLY and CDR2 FYNNEI. V was trimmed by 7 bases and J by 4 bases, leaving 16 bases between them. CDR3 residues: CASTRNTGFNEKLFF. The CDR3 coding sequence is TGTGCCAGCACTAGAAATACAGGGTTTAATGAAAAACTGTTTTTT.

The chain recombines TRBV6-5 with TRBJ1-6; no clear D. V was trimmed by 7 bases and J by 0 bases, leaving 4 bases between them. This CDR3 has 13 amino acids. From germline, CDR1 is MNHEY and CDR2 SVGAGI. The DNA of the CDR3 is TGTGCCAGCATGAGCTCCTATAATTCACCCCTCCACTTT. Protein product: CASMSSYNSPLHF.

This clone was recorded only once. The chain combines TRBV19 with TRBJ2-3; TRBD2 matches 10 bases. V dropped 4 bases and J dropped 4; count of bases not matched to a gene: 11. Looked up from germline, CDR1 is LNHDA and CDR2 is SQIVND (reference sequence). There are 17 residues in the CDR3. In nucleotides, the CDR3 is TGTGCCAGTAGTAGCAGAAAGCGGGAGGGAATCCCAGATACGCAGTATTTT. Its protein product is CASSSRKREGIPDTQYF. Together with reference TRBV19 and TRBJ2-3, the CDR3 gives the full variable domain: DGGITQSPKYLFRKEGQNVTLSCEQNLNHDAMYWYRQDPGQGLRLIYYSQIVNDFQKGDIAEGYSVSREKKESFPLTVTSAQKNPTAFYLCASSSRKREGIPDTQYFGPGTRLTVL.

V usage is TRBV29-1 and J usage is TRBJ2-3; no clear D gene. CDR3 length equals 13 residues. Germline V gene sequence: CDR1 SQVTM, CDR2 ANQGSEA. Trimming removed 5 bases at V and 0 bases at J, with 9 bases between. CDR3 in amino acids: CSVSPTSTDTQYF. The CDR3 nucleotides read TGCAGCGTTTCCCCCACTAGCACAGATACGCAGTATTTT.

The chain links TRBV10-3 to TRBJ2-3; 11 nucleotides line up with TRBD1. The CDR3 runs to 19 residues. Unmatched junction bases numbered 18, after V lost 4 bases and J lost 6 bases. Germline CDR1 and CDR2: ENHRY and SYGVKD. The CDR3 DNA reads TGTGCCATCAGTGCCACCCGGGACAGGGGGTTTCTGTCGGGGGATACGCAGTATTTT. Translated, it gives CAISATRDRGFLSGDTQYF.

The rearrangement joins TRBV7-9 to TRBJ2-7; possibly TRBD2 for D (5 bases). Germline V gene sequence: CDR1 SEHNR, CDR2 FQNEAQ (reference sequence). The CDR3 contains 14 residues. The germline V and J ends were trimmed by 5 bases and 3 bases, with 14 bases remaining between them. The CDR3 here is CASSPPERDYEQYF. DNA for the CDR3: TGTGCCAGCAGCCCTCCGGAACGGGACTACGAGCAGTACTTC. The whole variable domain, remainder taken from reference TRBV7-9 and TRBJ2-7, is DTGVSQNPRHKITKRGQNVTFRCDPISEHNRLYWYRQTLGQGPEFLTYFQNEAQLEKSRLLSDRFSAERPKGSFSTLEIQRTEQGDSAMYLCASSPPERDYEQYFGPGTRLTVT.

This chain joins TRBV19 and TRBJ1-5, with D maybe TRBD1 (6 bases). The CDR3 spans 16 residues. CDR1 LNHDA and CDR2 SQIVND come from the germline V gene (reference sequence). V dropped 8 bases and J dropped 0 bases, with 17 bases sitting between them. The CDR3 protein is CASGPIGGDSNQPQHF. The CDR3 coding sequence is TGTGCCAGTGGACCGATAGGGGGGGATAGCAATCAGCCCCAGCATTTT.

The chain links TRBV5-4 to TRBJ1-3, with D unclear. This CDR3 contains 16 residues. Germline loops: CDR1 SGHNT, CDR2 YYREEE (reference sequence). V lost 3 bases, J lost 0 bases, and 13 bases lay in between. CDR3 bases: TGTGCCAGCAGCTCCGGCCCAGGCCCCTCTGGAAACACCATATATTTT. As protein: CASSSGPGPSGNTIYF.

The chain is built from TRBV6-1 and TRBJ1-2; TRBD1 might be the D (5 bases). V was trimmed by 3 bases and J by 1 base, leaving 9 bases between them. Germline CDR1 reads MNHNS; CDR2 reads SASEGT. The CDR3 consists of 14 residues. The CDR3 sequence: CASSDMTVNYGYTF. As DNA, the CDR3 is TGTGCCAGCAGTGATATGACAGTTAACTATGGCTACACCTTC.

V gene TRBV19 combines with J gene TRBJ2-5, with 10 bases lining up with TRBD1. This CDR3 has 17 residues. In germline, CDR1 is LNHDA, CDR2 SQIVND (reference sequence). With 1 base clipped from V and 5 bases from J, the junction kept 10 bases outside the gene matches. The CDR3 spells CASSIGTTGGELETQYF. The CDR3 region has the DNA TGTGCCAGTAGTATAGGGACGACAGGGGGCGAATTGGAGACCCAGTACTTC. Full variable domain (remainder filled in from reference TRBV19 and TRBJ2-5): DGGITQSPKYLFRKEGQNVTLSCEQNLNHDAMYWYRQDPGQGLRLIYYSQIVNDFQKGDIAEGYSVSREKKESFPLTVTSAQKNPTAFYLCASSIGTTGGELETQYFGPGTRLLVL.

The chain uses TRBV3-1 (or the pseudogene TRBV3-2) and TRBJ2-1; possibly TRBD2 for D (6 bases). V lost 1 base, J lost 6 bases, and 7 bases lay in between. Germline CDR1 and CDR2: LGHDT and YNNKEL (reference sequence). The CDR3 sequence is 13 residues long. CDR3 region: CASSQGAGNEQFF. The CDR3 DNA sequence: TGTGCCAGCAGCCAAGGAGCGGGCAATGAGCAGTTCTTC.